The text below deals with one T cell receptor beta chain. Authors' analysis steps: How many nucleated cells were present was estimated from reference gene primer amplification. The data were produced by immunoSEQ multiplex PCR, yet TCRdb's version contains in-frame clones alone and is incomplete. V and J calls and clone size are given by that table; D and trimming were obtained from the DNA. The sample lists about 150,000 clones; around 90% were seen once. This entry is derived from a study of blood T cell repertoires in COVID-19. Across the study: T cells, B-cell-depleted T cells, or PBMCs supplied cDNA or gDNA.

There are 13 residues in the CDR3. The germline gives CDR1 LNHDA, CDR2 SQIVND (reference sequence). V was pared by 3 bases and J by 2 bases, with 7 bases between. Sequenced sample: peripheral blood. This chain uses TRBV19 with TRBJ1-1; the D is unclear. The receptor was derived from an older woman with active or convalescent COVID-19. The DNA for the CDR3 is TGTGCCAGTAGTATCCGAGATAACACTGAAGCTTTCTTT. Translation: CASSIRDNTEAFF.